The 17 T cell receptor beta chains given below trace back to one sample, sequenced in a study of T cells in Graves' hyperthyroidism and ophthalmopathy. Amplification yielded TCR beta CDR3 regions, with RNA transcripts as the source. HTBI primers were used for first-round RT-PCR of the TCR CDR3. TCRdb independently ran MiXCR on the multiplex PCR reads; one entry per CDR3 protein. The repertoire consists of 200,000 or so distinct CDR3 sequences, with about a sixth occurring once and the leading ten covering roughly 49%. The sample comprised blood. These TCRs come from a woman aged 45 to 65 with Graves' hyperthyroidism.

This clonotype was seen at least ten times. The chain joins TRBV7-9 to TRBJ1-3, with 8 bases aligning to TRBD1. The CDR3 length is 16 residues. Germline assignment: CDR1 SEHNR and CDR2 FQNEAQ (reference sequence). Trimming at V came to 5 bases and at J to 2 bases, leaving 8 bases not matched to a gene. This chain's CDR3 is CASSPPRDRTGNTIYF. The CDR3 DNA is TGTGCCAGCAGCCCCCCCCGGGACAGGACTGGAAACACCATATATTTT. Looking up the rest from reference TRBV7-9 and TRBJ1-3 gives the full variable domain: DTGVSQNPRHKITKRGQNVTFRCDPISEHNRLYWYRQTLGQGPEFLTYFQNEAQLEKSRLLSDRFSAERPKGSFSTLEIQRTEQGDSAMYLCASSPPRDRTGNTIYFGEGSWLTVV.

This clonotype showed up many times. The gene calls are TRBV2 and TRBJ1-1; D may be TRBD1 (5 bases). This CDR3 contains 14 residues. With 4 bases removed from V and 6 bases from J, the gap between germline ends came to 15 bases. Per the germline V gene, CDR1 is SNHLY and CDR2 is FYNNEI. In DNA, the CDR3 is TGTGCCAGCAGTGGCGACAGTATGGGTCCTGAAGCTTTCTTT. This translates into CASSGDSMGPEAFF. Filled out from reference TRBV2 and TRBJ1-1, the complete variable domain reads EPEVTQTPSHQVTQMGQEVILRCVPISNHLYFYWYRQILGQKVEFLVSFYNNEISEKSEIFDDQFSVERPDGSNFTLKIRSTKLEDSAMYFCASSGDSMGPEAFFGQGTRLTVV.

This clonotype was observed many times. This sequence joins TRBV20-1 and TRBJ1-1, with D maybe TRBD1 (5 bases). CDR3 length: 11 residues. CDR1 is DFQATT, CDR2 SNEGSKA, per germline (reference sequence). CDR3 in DNA: TGCAGGTTCTGGGGGTACACTGAAGCTTTCTTT. This encodes CRFWGYTEAFF.

This clonotype has a count of ten or more. The chain uses TRBV3-1 and TRBJ2-3; perhaps D is TRBD1 or TRBD2 (5 bases each). Trimming removed 4 bases at V and 2 bases at J, with 10 bases between. There are 14 residues in the CDR3. Per the germline V gene, CDR1 is LGHDT and CDR2 is YNNKEL (reference sequence). The CDR3 nucleotides read TGTGCCAGCAGCCGGGACCGCTTCACAGATACGCAGTATTTT. Residues: CASSRDRFTDTQYF.

V and J are TRBV5-1 and TRBJ2-7, with D unresolved. Germline V gives CDR1 SGHRS, CDR2 YFSETQ. Trimming took 4 bases from V and 3 from J, leaving 5 bases between them. The CDR3 covers 11 residues. CDR3 in amino acids: CASSVDYEQYF. In DNA form, the CDR3 reads TGCGCCAGCAGCGTGGACTACGAGCAGTACTTC.

Ten or more counts support this clonotype. This chain uses TRBV20-1 with TRBJ2-1, with D maybe TRBD2 (5 bases). CDR1 is DFQATT, CDR2 SNEGSKA, per germline (reference sequence). The CDR3 length is 13 residues. The V gene lost 1 base and the J gene lost 4 bases, with 8 bases spanning the gap. CDR3: CSARVGEYNEQFF. CDR3 coding DNA: TGCAGTGCTAGAGTCGGGGAGTACAATGAGCAGTTCTTC.

This clonotype was counted ten times or more. This rearrangement joins TRBV30 to TRBJ2-4; 12 bases match TRBD2. V trimming: 3 bases; J trimming: 1 base; junction bases outside the gene matches: 10. Germline loops: CDR1 GTSNPN, CDR2 SVGIG (reference sequence). The CDR3 loop spans 18 amino acids. The CDR3 protein is CAWSRLAGDFLAKNIQYF. In DNA form, the CDR3 reads TGTGCCTGGAGCAGACTAGCGGGGGACTTCTTGGCCAAAAACATTCAGTACTTC. The full variable domain, in which reference TRBV30 and TRBJ2-4 provide the parts outside the CDR3, is SQTIHQWPATLVQPVGSPLSLECTVEGTSNPNLYWYRQAAGRGLQLLFYSVGIGQISSEVPQNLSASRPQDRQFILSSKKLLLSDSGFYLCAWSRLAGDFLAKNIQYFGAGTRLSVL.

This clonotype was found many times. This chain uses TRBV28 with TRBJ1-1; 10 bases align to TRBD1. V lost 0 bases and J lost 10; bases outside the gene matches: 5. This CDR3 spans 14 amino acids. The germline CDR1 and CDR2 sequences are MDHEN and SYDVKM. In DNA, the CDR3 is TGTGCCAGCAGTTTATGGGGGGACAGGGGAGTAGCTTTCTTT. This encodes CASSLWGDRGVAFF.

This clonotype turned up a few times. A read error may produce the germline difference seen at one junction end. The chain couples TRBV3-1 to TRBJ2-2, with unresolved D. The CDR3 contains 15 residues. Germline V CDR1 and CDR2: LGHDT, YNNKEL (reference sequence). CDR3 protein: CTSSQDLGSTGELFF. The CDR3 DNA is TGTACCAGCAGCCAAGATTTAGGGTCCACCGGGGAGCTGTTTTTT.

At least ten counts were recorded for this clonotype. The chain uses TRBV6-1 and TRBJ2-7; 8 positions match TRBD2. The V segment lost 4 bases and the J segment 6 bases; nucleotides outside the gene matches: 8. This CDR3 has 14 residues. Germline CDR1 is MNHNS and CDR2 is SASEGT. The CDR3 loop is CASSVTGLGVEQYF. CDR3 bases: TGTGCCAGCAGTGTAACGGGACTAGGAGTCGAGCAGTACTTC.

At least ten counts were recorded for this clonotype. The chain links TRBV7-9 to TRBJ2-1; D not resolved. CDR1 and CDR2 from the germline V gene are SEHNR and FQNEAQ (reference sequence). Trimming stripped 9 bases from V and 7 bases from J, with 16 bases between. The CDR3 spans 13 residues. CDR3 sequence: CASGGPGENEQFF. CDR3 nucleotides: TGTGCCAGTGGCGGACCCGGTGAGAATGAGCAGTTCTTC.

This clonotype has more than one count but fewer than ten. This chain links TRBV3-1 with TRBJ2-4; 7 nucleotides line up with TRBD2. The CDR3 totals 15 residues. J was trimmed by 7 bases and V by 4 bases; bases with no gene match: 10. CDR1 is LGHDT and CDR2 is YNNKEL in the germline V gene (reference sequence). CDR3 in DNA: TGTGCCAGCAGCCCACGGGGAGGGTCCAGCAACATTCAGTACTTC. Its translation is CASSPRGGSSNIQYF. Full variable domain (missing parts from reference TRBV3-1 and TRBJ2-4): DTAVSQTPKYLVTQMGNDKSIKCEQNLGHDTMYWYKQDSKKFLKIMFSYNNKELIINETVPNRFSPKSPDKAHLNLHINSLELGDSAVYFCASSPRGGSSNIQYFGAGTRLSVL.

The chain joins TRBV11-2 to TRBJ2-3; 7 bases are shared with TRBD2. The CDR3 extends over 13 amino acids. V shed 2 bases and J 6 bases; nucleotides not matched to a gene: 2. Per germline, CDR1 SGHAT and CDR2 FQNNGV. CDR3 sequence reads: CASSLMGGDTQYF. The CDR3 DNA sequence: TGTGCCAGCAGCTTAATGGGGGGGGATACGCAGTATTTT. The full variable domain, rest sourced from reference TRBV11-2 and TRBJ2-3, is EAGVAQSPRYKIIEKRQSVAFWCNPISGHATLYWYQQILGQGPKLLIQFQNNGVVDDSQLPKDRFSAERLKGVDSTLKIQPAKLEDSAVYLCASSLMGGDTQYFGPGTRLTVL.

This chain connects TRBV12-3 or TRBV12-4 to TRBJ1-2; D unclear. V was clipped by 3 bases and J by 6 bases, with 11 bases between them. The CDR3 length is 13 residues. The CDR3 coding sequence is TGTGCCAGCAGTTTTATTTTATGGGATGGCTACACCTTC. This gives the protein CASSFILWDGYTF.

This rearrangement joins TRBV19 to TRBJ2-5; D unresolved. V lost 4 bases and J lost 0, with 18 bases in between. Germline V gives CDR1 LNHDA, CDR2 SQIVND (reference sequence). This CDR3 spans 17 amino acids. Here the CDR3 reads CASSTWLETMYQETQYF. Here the CDR3 DNA reads TGTGCCAGTAGTACGTGGCTAGAAACAATGTACCAAGAGACCCAGTACTTC.

The V call is TRBV19, the J call TRBJ2-1; 10 nucleotides align to TRBD2. The J segment lost 5 bases and the V segment lost 4 bases, leaving 11 bases of the junction unmatched. Germline CDR1 reads LNHDA; CDR2 reads SQIVND (reference sequence). CDR3 size: 17 residues. CDR3 nucleotides: TGTGCCAGTAGTAAGGGACTAGCGCCACCCCCCCACAATGAGCAGTTCTTC. Translation gives CASSKGLAPPPHNEQFF.

This clonotype was observed once. This chain joins TRBV19 and TRBJ2-7, with a possible D match to TRBD1 (6 bases). There are 12 residues in the CDR3. Trimming left V 5 bases short and J 7 bases short, with 12 bases between. Germline loops: CDR1 LNHDA, CDR2 SQIVND (reference sequence). The chain's CDR3 is CASSAQGDEQYF. For the CDR3, the DNA is TGTGCCAGTAGTGCACAGGGAGATGAGCAGTACTTC.